The next 5 T cell receptor beta chains were all read from a single sample in a study of regulatory T cells in long-lasting Graves disease. Assembly of TCR beta libraries relied on iRepertoire HTBI primers together with Arm-PCR of CDR3 regions. TCRdb re-analysed the multiplex PCR reads in MiXCR, keeping a single row per CDR3 protein. The sample lists about 350,000 distinct CDR3 sequences; around 15% were seen once. Time point indicated: newly diagnosed GD, antithyroid drugs for less than 3 months. PBMCs were the source of the RNA used for TCR sequencing. The data were also submitted as part of a second study, on T cells in Graves' hyperthyroidism and ophthalmopathy.

This specimen was peripheral blood mononuclear cells (PBMCs), taken at new diagnosis, from a patient treated with antithyroid drugs. These receptors were obtained from a young woman with Graves disease.

This chain links TRBV3-1 with TRBJ2-1, with 12 bases fitting TRBD2. V dropped 6 bases and J dropped 6; count of bases not matched to a gene: 12. The CDR3 extends over 17 amino acids. Germline assignment: CDR1 LGHDT and CDR2 YNNKEL (reference sequence). This CDR3 reads CASSRTSGAGRGNEQFF. CDR3 DNA sequence: TGTGCCAGCAGTCGGACTAGCGGGGCGGGGCGGGGCAATGAGCAGTTCTTC.

This clonotype occurred many times. The chain is built from TRBV5-1 and TRBJ2-2, with D possibly matching TRBD1 (6 bases). V was shortened by 7 bases and J by 6 bases, with 16 bases between the two germline ends. The V gene's germline CDR1 is SGHRS and CDR2 YFSETQ. CDR3 length: 14 residues. The CDR3 nucleotides are TGCGCCAGCTCGCAACAGGGAGAGGCCGGGGAGCTGTTTTTT. Protein product: CASSQQGEAGELFF.

This clonotype has a handful of counts. CDR3 residues: CASSPAGVQTNEKLFF. CDR3 DNA sequence: TGCGCCAGCAGCCCGGCCGGCGTGCAAACTAATGAAAAACTGTTTTTT. The chain recombines TRBV5-1 with TRBJ1-4; D call uncertain. From germline, CDR1 is SGHRS and CDR2 YFSETQ. This CDR3 has 16 residues. Between the trimmed V and J ends, which lost 4 bases and 1 base, there was a span of 14 bases.

This clonotype was seen at least ten times. This rearrangement joins TRBV4-1 to TRBJ1-5, with unresolved D. The CDR3 runs to 14 residues. Germline V gene data show CDR1 as MGHRA and CDR2 as YSYEKL. V was clipped by 0 bases and J by 6 bases, with 9 bases between them. CDR3 sequence reads: CASSQEAGGQPQHF. DNA of the CDR3: TGCGCCAGCAGCCAAGAAGCAGGAGGTCAGCCCCAGCATTTT.

This clonotype was counted between two and nine times. A read error is likely, as this CDR3 ends without the conserved phenylalanine or tryptophan. The chain links TRBV20-1 to TRBJ2-1, with 8 bases that match TRBD2. Trimming at V came to 1 base and at J to 0 bases, leaving 23 bases not matched to a gene. This CDR3 is 22 amino acids long. The germline gives CDR1 DFQATT, CDR2 SNEGSKA (reference sequence). The DNA for the CDR3 is TGCAGTGCTAGAGTACGGGGGCCGGGACTAGTTTATTTTGAACGCTCCTACAATGAGCAGTTCTCC. As protein: CSARVRGPGLVYFERSYNEQFS.